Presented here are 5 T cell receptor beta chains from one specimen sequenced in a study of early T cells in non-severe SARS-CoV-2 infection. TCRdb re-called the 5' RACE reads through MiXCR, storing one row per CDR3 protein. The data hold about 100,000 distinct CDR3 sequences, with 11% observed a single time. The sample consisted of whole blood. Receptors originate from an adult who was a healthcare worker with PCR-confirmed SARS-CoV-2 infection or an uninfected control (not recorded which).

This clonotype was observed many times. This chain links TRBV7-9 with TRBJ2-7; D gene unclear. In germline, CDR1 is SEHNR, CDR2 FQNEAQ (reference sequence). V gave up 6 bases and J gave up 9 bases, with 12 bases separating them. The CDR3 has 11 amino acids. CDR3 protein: CASSAGLVQYF. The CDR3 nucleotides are TGTGCCAGCAGTGCAGGTTTGGTGCAGTACTTC.

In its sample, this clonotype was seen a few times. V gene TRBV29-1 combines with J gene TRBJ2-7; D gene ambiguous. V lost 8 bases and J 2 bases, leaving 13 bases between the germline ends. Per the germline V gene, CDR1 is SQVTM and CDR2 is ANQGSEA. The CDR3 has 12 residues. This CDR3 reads CSFFGLTYEQYF. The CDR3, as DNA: TGCAGCTTTTTCGGCCTGACCTACGAGCAGTACTTC.

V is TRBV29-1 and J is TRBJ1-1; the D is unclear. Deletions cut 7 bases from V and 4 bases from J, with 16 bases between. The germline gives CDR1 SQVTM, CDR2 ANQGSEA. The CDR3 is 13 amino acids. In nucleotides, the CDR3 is TGCAGCGCGCAAGGTCAGGAGGGCACTGAAGCTTTCTTT. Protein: CSAQGQEGTEAFF. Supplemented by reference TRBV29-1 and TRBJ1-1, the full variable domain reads SAVISQKPSRDICQRGTSLTIQCQVDSQVTMMFWYRQQPGQSLTLIATANQGSEATYESGFVIDKFPISRPNLTFSTLTVSNMSPEDSSIYLCSAQGQEGTEAFFGQGTRLTVV.

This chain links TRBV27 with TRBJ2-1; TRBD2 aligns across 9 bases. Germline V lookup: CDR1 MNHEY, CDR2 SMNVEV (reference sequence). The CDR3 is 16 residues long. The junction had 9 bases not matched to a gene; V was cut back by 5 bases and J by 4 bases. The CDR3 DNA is TGTGCCAGCAGTCAAAGTCCTAGCGGGGTATACAATGAGCAGTTCTTC. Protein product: CASSQSPSGVYNEQFF.

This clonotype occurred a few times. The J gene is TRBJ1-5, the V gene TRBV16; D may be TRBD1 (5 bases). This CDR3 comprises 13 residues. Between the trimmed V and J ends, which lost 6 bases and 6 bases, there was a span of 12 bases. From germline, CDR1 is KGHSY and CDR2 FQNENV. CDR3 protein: CASRPRGGQPQHF. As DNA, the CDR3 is TGTGCCAGCAGACCCCGGGGGGGTCAGCCCCAGCATTTT.